Following are 18 T cell receptor beta chains from one sample sequenced in a study of OX40 agonist ivuxolimab in advanced cancers. This table comes from immunoSEQ multiplex PCR, and its TCRdb copy is limited to in-frame clones, with some not included. The data hold approximately 42,000 clones, with approximately 75% observed a single time. Sequenced material: CD4+ or CD8+ T cells sorted from blood, taken in a trial of the OX40 agonist ivuxolimab. Every receptor here comes from an adult with an advanced solid tumor such as melanoma, head and neck, liver or kidney cancer.

V is TRBV5-1 and J is TRBJ1-5; D unresolved. The CDR3 has 13 amino acids. Between the trimmed V and J ends, which lost 2 bases and 0 bases, there was a span of 3 bases. From germline, CDR1 is SGHRS and CDR2 YFSETQ. As DNA, the CDR3 is TGCGCCAGCAGCTTTGCTAGCAATCAGCCCCAGCATTTT. Translated, it gives CASSFASNQPQHF.

This clone has more than one count but fewer than ten. The chain recombines TRBV4-3 with TRBJ2-1; the D gene is possibly TRBD1 (6 bases). The CDR3 totals 16 residues. Germline loops: CDR1 LGHNA, CDR2 YSLEER. V lost 2 bases, J lost 3 bases, and 14 bases lay in between. The CDR3 coding sequence is TGCGCCAGCAGCCAACAACCGGGACATGACTACAATGAGCAGTTCTTC. This sequence encodes CASSQQPGHDYNEQFF.

The chain links TRBV7-6 to TRBJ1-1; no clear D gene. Per the germline V gene, CDR1 is SGHVS and CDR2 is FNYEAQ. CDR3 length equals 12 residues. V was cut by 5 bases and J by 8 bases, with 12 bases left in between. CDR3 sequence: CASSRNIHEAFF. CDR3 in DNA: TGTGCCAGCAGCCGTAACATCCACGAAGCTTTCTTT.

The rearrangement links TRBV7-3 to TRBJ2-2, with D unclear. CDR1 SGHTA and CDR2 FQGTGA come from the germline V gene. With 5 bases removed from V and 0 bases from J, the gap between germline ends came to 13 bases. This CDR3 is built from 16 residues. CDR3 protein: CASSLRILANTGELFF. CDR3 bases: TGTGCCAGCAGCCTTAGAATCCTAGCGAACACCGGGGAGCTGTTTTTT. Full variable domain (outside the CDR3, taken from reference TRBV7-3 and TRBJ2-2): GAGVSQTPSNKVTEKGKYVELRCDPISGHTALYWYRQSLGQGPEFLIYFQGTGAADDSGLPNDRFFAVRPEGSVSTLKIQRTERGDSAVYLCASSLRILANTGELFFGEGSRLTVL.

This sequence joins TRBV28 and TRBJ1-2; possibly TRBD1 for D (6 bases). Germline CDR1 is MDHEN and CDR2 is SYDVKM. This CDR3 has 18 residues. V dropped 3 bases and J dropped 3 bases, with 23 bases sitting between them. CDR3 loop: CASSFSGHPTLNDYGYTF. DNA for the CDR3: TGTGCCAGCAGTTTCTCGGGACATCCGACCCTCAATGACTATGGCTACACCTTC.

This clone appeared a single time. The chain combines TRBV7-2 with TRBJ2-7, with D tentatively TRBD1 (5 bases). Trimming removed 5 bases at V and 3 bases at J, with 14 bases between. The CDR3 is 14 residues long. CDR1 SGHTA and CDR2 FQGNSA come from the germline V gene. CDR3 residues: CASSPTGNLYEQYF. The CDR3 DNA sequence: TGTGCCAGCAGCCCAACAGGAAATCTCTACGAGCAGTACTTC.

This clone was detected only once. The gene calls are TRBV2 and TRBJ1-2, with 11 positions matching TRBD1. This CDR3 region has 15 residues. V was clipped by 6 bases and J by 3 bases; unmatched bases: 6. CDR1 and CDR2 (germline): SNHLY, FYNNEI. The CDR3 loop is CASRPGQGVYYGYTF. The CDR3 DNA reads as TGTGCCAGCAGACCGGGACAGGGGGTCTACTATGGCTACACCTTC.

This chain links TRBV2 with TRBJ1-1, with 7 bases identical to TRBD1. V gave up 3 bases and J gave up 7 bases; unmatched junction bases: 2. The CDR3 covers 12 residues. Germline CDR1 reads SNHLY; CDR2 reads FYNNEI. The CDR3 reads CASSDYRGEAFF. In DNA, the CDR3 is TGTGCCAGCAGTGATTACAGGGGTGAAGCTTTCTTT.

The gene calls are TRBV7-9 and TRBJ2-3, with D possibly matching TRBD2 (5 bases). The CDR3 runs 14 residues. CDR1 is SEHNR and CDR2 is FQNEAQ in the germline V gene (reference sequence). V lost 2 bases to trimming and J lost 0 bases, with 6 bases between them. The DNA of the CDR3 is TGTGCCAGCAGCTTAAGGACTAGCACAGATACGCAGTATTTT. Its protein is CASSLRTSTDTQYF.

This clone was counted only a few times. The chain joins TRBV27 to TRBJ1-5, with TRBD1 identical over 8 bases. This CDR3 spans 19 amino acids. Germline assignment: CDR1 MNHEY and CDR2 SMNVEV (reference sequence). J lost 11 bases, V lost 5 bases, and 26 bases had no gene match. DNA for the CDR3: TGTGCCAGCAGTCTTAAGGGGGGGGGACACAGGGGGAATTGGACGACCCAGCATTTT. Residues: CASSLKGGGHRGNWTTQHF.

A word on this clone: The junction differs from germline at one of its ends, possibly a read error. The genes are TRBV2 and TRBJ2-3; TRBD1 aligns across 7 bases. The CDR3 is 11 amino acids. Per germline, CDR1 SNHLY and CDR2 FYNNEI. CDR3 loop: CASSGLNRGPF. The CDR3 nucleotides read TGTGCCAGCAGTGGACTCAACAGGGGCCCTTTT.

J is TRBJ1-5 and V is TRBV5-6, with D tentatively TRBD1 (5 bases). V was trimmed by 3 bases and J by 4 bases, leaving 11 bases between them. The germline gives CDR1 SGHDT, CDR2 YYEEEE. This CDR3 is 14 amino acids long. The CDR3 DNA is TGTGCCAGCAGCTCGCAGGGTCAGAATCAGCCCCAGCATTTT. Its translation: CASSSQGQNQPQHF.

This clone has only a few counts. The chain combines TRBV11-2 with TRBJ1-1; D possibly corresponds to TRBD1 (5 bases). The CDR3 contains 14 residues. Trimming left V 1 base short and J 3 bases short, with 9 bases between. Germline CDR1 and CDR2: SGHAT and FQNNGV. CDR3 in amino acids: CASSLAGGYTEAFF. The CDR3 coding sequence is TGTGCCAGCAGCTTAGCCGGGGGGTACACTGAAGCTTTCTTT.

The chain combines TRBV25-1 with TRBJ1-2; no clear D gene. With 3 bases removed from V and 5 bases from J, the gap between germline ends came to 7 bases. Germline V gene lookup returns CDR1 MGHDK and CDR2 SYGVNS. The CDR3 has 12 residues. The CDR3 coding sequence is TGTGCCAGCAGTGAGATGACATATGGCTACACCTTC. Its protein product is CASSEMTYGYTF.

The rearrangement uses TRBV11-3 and TRBJ2-2; 9 bases fit TRBD1. The CDR3 has 15 amino acids. Trimming took 7 bases from V and 7 from J; bases not matched to a gene: 10. Germline-derived CDR1 and CDR2 are SGHNT and YENEEA. The CDR3 DNA reads TGTGCCAGCACCCCCGACAGGGGGAGGGGCGGGGAGCTGTTTTTT. Translating gives CASTPDRGRGGELFF.

This chain joins TRBV29-1 and TRBJ1-1; weak D call: TRBD1 (6 bases). CDR1 SQVTM and CDR2 ANQGSEA come from the germline V gene. The CDR3 consists of 16 residues. The V gene lost 6 bases and the J gene lost 3 bases, with 23 bases spanning the gap. CDR3 coding DNA: TGCAGCGTCCGAGTATTAGGAGGGTACAGGGACACTGAAGCTTTCTTT. Translation: CSVRVLGGYRDTEAFF.

The rearrangement joins TRBV29-1 to TRBJ1-2; possible D gene TRBD1, 5 bases. Per germline, CDR1 SQVTM and CDR2 ANQGSEA. CDR3 length: 11 residues. Trimming took 3 bases from V and 9 from J, leaving 11 bases between them. The CDR3 loop is CSVDGTDRYTF. For the CDR3, the DNA is TGCAGCGTTGATGGGACGGATCGCTACACCTTC.

A single count supports this clone. The CDR3 sequence is CASSDSSRKINQPQHF. The DNA of the CDR3 is TGTGCCAGCAGTGACTCCTCGAGGAAGATCAATCAGCCCCAGCATTTT. V usage is TRBV6-4 and J usage is TRBJ1-5; D unclear. This CDR3 is built from 16 residues. Germline lookup yields CDR1 MRHNA and CDR2 SNTAGT. V was pared by 0 bases and J by 3 bases, with 12 bases between.